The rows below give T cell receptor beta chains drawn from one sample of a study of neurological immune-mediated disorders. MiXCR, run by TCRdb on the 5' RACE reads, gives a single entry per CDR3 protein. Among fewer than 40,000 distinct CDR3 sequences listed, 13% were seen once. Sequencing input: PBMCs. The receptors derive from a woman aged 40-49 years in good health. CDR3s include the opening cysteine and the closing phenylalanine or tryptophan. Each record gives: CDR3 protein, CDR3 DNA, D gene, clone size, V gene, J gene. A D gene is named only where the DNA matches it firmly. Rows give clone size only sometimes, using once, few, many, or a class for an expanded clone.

cdr3_aa: CSARSRGTYEQYF
cdr3_nt: TGCAGTGCTAGATCCCGCGGGACCTACGAGCAGTACTTC
d_call: .
clone_size: .
v_call: TRBV20-1
j_call: TRBJ2-7

cdr3_aa: CASSPQGYDNSPLHF
cdr3_nt: TGCGCCAGCAGCCCCCAGGGGTACGATAATTCACCCCTCCACTTT
d_call: .
clone_size: .
v_call: TRBV5-1
j_call: TRBJ1-6

cdr3_aa: CSAPRDGVSEAFF
cdr3_nt: TGCAGTGCCCCCCGGGACGGGGTTTCTGAAGCTTTCTTT
d_call: .
clone_size: many
v_call: TRBV20-1
j_call: TRBJ1-1

cdr3_aa: CASSLQGAQETQYF
cdr3_nt: TGTGCCAGCAGCTTACAGGGGGCACAAGAGACCCAGTACTTC
d_call: TRBD1
clone_size: many
v_call: TRBV7-9
j_call: TRBJ2-5

cdr3_aa: CASSLASGSYEQYF
cdr3_nt: TGTGCCAGCAGCTTAGCTAGCGGCTCCTACGAGCAGTACTTC
d_call: .
clone_size: medium-sized
v_call: TRBV7-2
j_call: TRBJ2-7

cdr3_aa: CASSYYKSGELFF
cdr3_nt: TGTGCCAGCAGCTACTATAAGTCCGGGGAGCTGTTTTTT
d_call: .
clone_size: many
v_call: TRBV7-2
j_call: TRBJ2-2

cdr3_aa: CASSESAGTYNEQIF
cdr3_nt: TGCGCCAGCAGCGAGTCTGCCGGAACCTACAATGAGCAGATCTTC
d_call: .
clone_size: .
v_call: TRBV10-1
j_call: TRBJ2-1

cdr3_aa: CASGNRGPGGYTF
cdr3_nt: TGTGCCAGCGGCAACAGGGGACCGGGTGGCTACACCTTC
d_call: TRBD1
clone_size: many
v_call: TRBV6-5
j_call: TRBJ1-2

cdr3_aa: CASSESLTGGRANEQFF
cdr3_nt: TGCGCCAGCAGTGAGTCGCTAACGGGAGGGCGGGCCAATGAGCAGTTCTTC
d_call: TRBD2
clone_size: many
v_call: TRBV10-2
j_call: TRBJ2-1

cdr3_aa: CASSLEGQFATEAFF
cdr3_nt: TGCGCCAGCAGCTTGGAGGGACAGTTCGCCACTGAAGCTTTCTTT
d_call: TRBD1
clone_size: medium-sized
v_call: TRBV5-1
j_call: TRBJ1-1

cdr3_aa: CASSLTRESYNSPLHF
cdr3_nt: TGTGCCAGCAGTTTAACCAGGGAAAGTTATAATTCACCCCTCCACTTT
d_call: .
clone_size: many
v_call: TRBV12-3/TRBV12-4
j_call: TRBJ1-6

cdr3_aa: CASSLAGLEGREWVQETQYF
cdr3_nt: TGCGCCAGCAGCTTGGCCGGTCTCGAGGGGAGGGAATGGGTCCAAGAGACCCAGTACTTC
d_call: TRBD2
clone_size: many
v_call: TRBV5-1
j_call: TRBJ2-5

cdr3_aa: CASRQPRLAANTGELFF
cdr3_nt: TGTGCCAGCAGACAACCTCGACTAGCGGCGAACACCGGGGAGCTGTTTTTT
d_call: TRBD2
clone_size: many
v_call: TRBV6-6
j_call: TRBJ2-2

cdr3_aa: CAISESPQTSYTF
cdr3_nt: TGTGCCATCAGTGAGTCCCCACAGACGAGCTACACCTTC
d_call: .
clone_size: many
v_call: TRBV10-3
j_call: TRBJ1-2

cdr3_aa: CSARDGGMRDEQFF
cdr3_nt: TGCAGTGCTAGAGATGGAGGGATGAGGGATGAGCAGTTCTTC
d_call: .
clone_size: .
v_call: TRBV20-1
j_call: TRBJ2-1

cdr3_aa: CSARGGRQPNTEAFF
cdr3_nt: TGCAGTGCTAGAGGGGGCAGACAGCCGAACACTGAAGCTTTCTTT
d_call: .
clone_size: medium-sized
v_call: TRBV20-1
j_call: TRBJ1-1

cdr3_aa: CASHDRERPNYGYTF
cdr3_nt: TGTGCCAGCCATGACCGGGAACGGCCTAACTATGGCTACACCTTC
d_call: .
clone_size: many
v_call: TRBV13
j_call: TRBJ1-2

cdr3_aa: CASSPRQARAYEQYF
cdr3_nt: TGTGCCAGCAGCCCGCGACAGGCCAGAGCCTACGAGCAGTACTTC
d_call: .
clone_size: many
v_call: TRBV7-9
j_call: TRBJ2-7

cdr3_aa: CATSVSGGTDTQYF
cdr3_nt: TGTGCCACCAGTGTCTCCGGGGGCACAGATACGCAGTATTTT
d_call: .
clone_size: many
v_call: TRBV24-1
j_call: TRBJ2-3

cdr3_aa: CASSYRTVNYGYTF
cdr3_nt: TGTGCCAGCAGTTACAGGACAGTAAACTATGGCTACACCTTC
d_call: .
clone_size: few
v_call: TRBV6-2/TRBV6-3
j_call: TRBJ1-2

cdr3_aa: CASSLAKGPGRLDGYTF
cdr3_nt: TGCGCCAGCAGCTTGGCCAAGGGTCCAGGAAGGTTGGATGGCTACACCTTC
d_call: .
clone_size: many
v_call: TRBV5-1
j_call: TRBJ1-2

cdr3_aa: CASSSNAGTGNGLAAKGPYEQYF
cdr3_nt: TGTGCCAGCAGCTCGAACGCCGGGACAGGTAACGGACTAGCGGCAAAAGGACCCTACGAGCAGTACTTC
d_call: .
clone_size: .
v_call: TRBV21-1
j_call: TRBJ2-7